This T cell receptor (beta chain) was documented in a study of CD8+CD57+ T cells in acquired aplastic anemia. In the study overall: Sorted CD4+ and CD8+ cells yielded roughly 3.4 ug of DNA on average. The study, taken as a whole, reports: Twenty-nine sequences, all CD8+ CDR3, were shared between patients and controls.

Patients chosen for sequencing had CD8+CD57+ cells that had expanded, as shown by flow cytometry. The enrolled patients all had severe acquired aplastic anemia. Notes on this clonotype: The antigen is not known.

TCR beta VDJ and CDR3 were profiled, and genomic DNA was the template. MiXCR was run by TCRdb on the reads, yielding one entry per CDR3 protein. The sample contains roughly 500,000 distinct CDR3 sequences, roughly 34% of which appear only once. Germline V gene lookup returns CDR1 ENHRY and CDR2 SYGVKD. V lost 5 bases and J 1 base, leaving 15 bases between the germline ends. This CDR3 contains 15 residues. The chain carries TRBV10-3 and TRBJ2-7; possibly TRBD1 for D (5 bases). This receptor was obtained from a human donor with aplastic anemia. Sequences were obtained from sorted CD4+, CD8+, or CD8+CD57+ T cells (not recorded which) from PBMCs. The CDR3: CAISRRQFKSYEQYF. CDR3 DNA: TGTGCCATCAGTCGCAGACAGTTCAAGTCCTACGAGCAGTACTTC.